The text below deals with one T cell receptor (beta chain). Its target is not known. Vbeta (60) and Jbeta (13) primers were used in the PCR. TCRdb's copy holds only in-frame clones and misses some; the assay was immunoSEQ multiplex PCR. This sample carries approximately 100,000 clones, around 73% of them seen once, and the ten largest clones take roughly 8%. Losses at the gene ends were 2 bases for V and 0 bases for J; bases not matched to a gene: 4. Germline CDR1 reads MNHEY; CDR2 reads SVGAGI. The CDR3 spans 16 residues. This entry is derived from a study of cytomegalovirus exposure and HLA in healthy donors. Overall study results and limits: When the data were analyzed later, several of the most significant clusters appeared to be linked to common viral pathogens. Information on immune exposure was restricted to one variable (CMV serostatus). 150 or so TCR beta chains were listed as cytomegalovirus-associated.

V is TRBV6-5 and J is TRBJ2-3; 8 bases are shared with TRBD2. The sample was PBMCs. The clonotype was recovered from a man aged 35 to 55 in good health and CMV-seronegative. This CDR3 is CASSYHSGESTDTQYF. CDR3 nucleotide sequence: TGTGCCAGCAGTTACCATAGCGGGGAGAGCACAGATACGCAGTATTTT.